The table lists the clone carrying this TCR beta chain with a count of one. Its antigen is as yet unknown. This specimen comes from a study of siplizumab effects on memory and regulatory T cells. Study-wide findings and caveats: Naive T cells, seemingly more diverse than memory cells, seemed major alloresponse contributors.

The CDR3 is made up of 13 amino acids. The ends were cut back, 5 bases at V and 2 bases at J, with 9 bases in the middle. CDR1 WSHSY and CDR2 SAAADI come from the germline V gene. TCRdb keeps only in-frame clones here, not all; method: immunoSEQ multiplex PCR. The repertoire holds approximately 94,000 clones, with approximately 91% as singletons. This chain links TRBV10-2 with TRBJ1-2; maybe TRBD1 (6 bases). The sequencing input was CD4+ T cells sorted from blood. The clonotype was recovered from a human donor in good health. CDR3 residues: CASSLTGNYGYTF. The CDR3 DNA reads TGCGCCAGCAGTCTGACAGGCAACTATGGCTACACCTTC.